This T cell receptor (beta chain) was captured in a study of blood T cell repertoires in COVID-19 (dated by TCRdb to the early 2020s). A note on the overall study: The collaborator samples originated in the United States, Italy and Spain and spanned the acute and convalescent phases of COVID-19. The material from the prospective study consisted of cDNA or gDNA derived from T cells, B-cell-depleted T cells, or PBMCs. Subjects who had been exposed to COVID-19, were actively infected with it, or had recovered from it provided the deeply sampled blood TCRbeta repertoires that made up the dataset. The repertoires were released in a freely available public database meant as a resource for research on the immune response to SARS-CoV-2. Samples were obtained from the ongoing ImmuneRACE study (first 160 participants) and from approximately 1,200 subjects provided by 6 global collaborators. The sample metadata nearly always contained a de-identified subject ID, COVID-19 status, age in years and sex. Where available, HLA class I and class II types were obtained from metadata supplied by the sample provider rather than from assay-based typing. Overall study outcomes, separate from this receptor: The quantity of clinical and demographic metadata differed by source and by participant and was supplied without curation.

From V the trimming removes 4 bases and from J it removes 3 bases, while the gene matches leave 4 bases of the junction unaccounted for. Measured from the cysteine to the phenylalanine, the CDR3 is 14 residues long. The sequence is cut down to CDR3 DNA, 42 bases in frame from base 1. From a lookup of the germline V gene (reference sequence), CDR1 and CDR2 are LNHDA and SQIVND. TCRbeta CDR3 regions were amplified from genomic DNA using the immunoSEQ Assay, a bias-controlled multiplex PCR. The authors processed their data as follows. Within the assay, amplification of reference gene primers was used to estimate how many nucleated cells each sample contained. Sequence reads were collapsed and filtered to measure the absolute abundance of every unique TCRbeta CDR3 rearrangement. For each sample, productive Simpson clonality was calculated by taking the square root of Simpson's diversity index across productive rearrangements. In its TCRdb copy, this immuneACCESS table keeps in-frame sequences only and misses some clones. Where compared with another copy, unresolved V genes explain less than half of these, and the others have no known cause. The DNA was the basis for D and trimming; V, J and clone size are from that table. For this sample the table gives about 280,000 clones, of which roughly 89% were detected only once. The ten top clones hold 0.94% of the sample.

Samples from volunteer blood donors who had recovered from COVID-19 were contributed by a second Seattle source. Collaborating institutions collected whole blood in K2EDTA tubes following their own protocols. Collaborator samples were shipped for TCRbeta analysis as frozen whole blood, isolated PBMCs, or DNA extracted from either sample type. Regarding this clone: The antigen this receptor binds is unknown. Nothing much larger sits one base from this clone, and base qualities are not available.

The clonotype originates from a woman in her thirties or forties who had recovered from COVID-19. Material for sequencing was peripheral blood. The chain couples TRBV19 to TRBJ2-3, with 7 junctional bases fitting TRBD1. The CDR3 loop reads CASSNRGRTDTQYF. The nucleotide sequence is TGTGCCAGTAGTAACAGGGGCCGAACAGATACGCAGTATTTT.